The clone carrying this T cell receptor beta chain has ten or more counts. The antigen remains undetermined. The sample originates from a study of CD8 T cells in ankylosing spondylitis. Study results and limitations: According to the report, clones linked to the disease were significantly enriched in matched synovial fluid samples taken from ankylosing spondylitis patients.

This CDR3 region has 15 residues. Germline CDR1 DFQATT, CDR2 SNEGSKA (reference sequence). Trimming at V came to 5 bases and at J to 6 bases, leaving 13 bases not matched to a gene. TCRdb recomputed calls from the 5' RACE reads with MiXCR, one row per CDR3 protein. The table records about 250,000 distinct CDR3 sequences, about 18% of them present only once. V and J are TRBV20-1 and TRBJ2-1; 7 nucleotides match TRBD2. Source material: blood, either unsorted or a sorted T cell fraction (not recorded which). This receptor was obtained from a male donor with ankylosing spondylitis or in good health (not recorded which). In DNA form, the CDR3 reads TGCAGTGCTCTCGAGGGACTACCAGAAACCAATGAGCAGTTCTTC. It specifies CSALEGLPETNEQFF.